This TCR beta chain emerged from a study of a mutant IDH1 vaccine in newly diagnosed glioma. Looking at the study overall: Standard pretreatment was either radiotherapy, temozolomide, or, for most, radiochemotherapy with temozolomide.

On this clone itself: Its antigen is unidentified.

Time point of the sample: week 47, end of study. Each vaccine dose was 300 ug of mutant IDH1 20-mer peptide, with topical imiquimod. Method: immunoSEQ multiplex PCR; TCRdb's copy keeps in-frame clones and lacks some. Of some 50,000 clones listed, less than 65% are singletons. The V end lost 5 bases, the J end lost 4 bases, and 17 bases lay between the germline ends. Germline V gene sequence: CDR1 SEHNR, CDR2 FQNEAQ (reference sequence). The CDR3 is made up of 15 amino acids. The sequence came from a man aged 40-55 years with glioma. Some clones in this sample may be carry-over from other donors' samples. The V gene is TRBV7-9, the J gene TRBJ1-2; tentative D call: TRBD1 (6 bases). This specimen consisted of peripheral blood mononuclear cells (PBMCs), obtained from a glioma patient whose treatment included an IDH1 peptide vaccine. The CDR3 bases are TGTGCCAGCAGCCCATCCGGGACACCGTTCTATGGCTACACCTTC. It codes for CASSPSGTPFYGYTF.